This T cell receptor beta chain appears in the sequencing data of a study of blood T cells in healthy people across ages. This clonotype was detected a few times. Looked up from germline, CDR1 is SGHRS and CDR2 is YFSETQ. V lost 5 bases, J lost 0 bases, and 5 bases stayed unmatched. The CDR3 extends over 15 amino acids. Together with a sample-barcoded 5' primer, a J-beta primer mix was included in a second PCR lasting about 7 to 12 cycles. Every cDNA molecule bore a tag from a template-switch adaptor containing 12 random nucleotides. TCRdb fed the 5' RACE reads into MiXCR, producing one record per CDR3 protein. The top ten clones hold about 9.4% of a sample with about 930,000 distinct CDR3 sequences, just under 30% of them seen once. This sample also belongs to another study, concerning T cells of mothers and their children. This second report adds: Inherited differences only slightly affect thymic shaping of TCR recombination output.

This receptor was identified in a woman aged 35 to 49 in good health. Sequenced: blood. The V call is TRBV5-1, the J call TRBJ2-1; 7 nucleotides line up with TRBD2. CDR3 coding DNA: TGCGCCAGCAGAGTAGCGGGTGACTCCTACAATGAGCAGTTCTTC. Its translation: CASRVAGDSYNEQFF.